This T cell receptor (beta chain) comes out of a study of cytomegalovirus exposure and HLA in healthy donors. Broader study findings: In a later analysis, V- and J-gene trimming of beta chains associated with a DCLRE1C missense variant, replicated independently. A few CMV-associated chains were confirmed in vitro to be specific for CMV antigens. Prior analysis indicated that the majority of TCR beta V segments exhibited productivity approximately 90% or approximately 30% of the time. The majority of TCR sequences were rare, yet some public TCRs appeared in many donors.

PCR was performed using 60 Vbeta and 13 Jbeta primers. The data were produced by immunoSEQ multiplex PCR, yet TCRdb's version contains in-frame clones alone and is incomplete. Of 100,000 to 120,000 clones detected, approximately 80% appear once; the ten largest clones hold 1.3%. In this sample, this clone turned up once. The target antigen is unknown. The receptor was derived from a man in his thirties or forties in good health and CMV-seronegative. Sequenced: PBMCs.

The CDR3 DNA reads TGTGCCAGCAGCGCCCAGGACAATACAAATCAGCCCCAGCATTTT. Protein product: CASSAQDNTNQPQHF. The chain carries TRBV9 and TRBJ1-5, with D possibly matching TRBD1 (5 bases). This CDR3 is 15 amino acids long. Trimming pared 3 bases from V and 4 bases from J, leaving 14 bases between. Per the germline V gene, CDR1 is SGDLS and CDR2 is YYNGEE.